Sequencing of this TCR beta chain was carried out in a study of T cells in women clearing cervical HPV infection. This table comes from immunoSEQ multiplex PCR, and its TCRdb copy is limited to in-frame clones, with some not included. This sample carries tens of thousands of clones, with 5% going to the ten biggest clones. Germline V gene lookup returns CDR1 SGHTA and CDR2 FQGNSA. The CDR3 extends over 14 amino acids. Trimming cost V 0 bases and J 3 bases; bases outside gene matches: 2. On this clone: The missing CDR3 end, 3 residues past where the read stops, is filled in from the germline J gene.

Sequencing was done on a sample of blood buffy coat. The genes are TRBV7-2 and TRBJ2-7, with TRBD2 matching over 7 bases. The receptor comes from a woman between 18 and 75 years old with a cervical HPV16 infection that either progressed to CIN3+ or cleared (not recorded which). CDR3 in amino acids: CASSLAGGNYEQYF. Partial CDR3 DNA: TGTGCCAGCAGCTTAGCGGGGGGGAACTACGAG.